This T cell receptor (beta chain) came from a study of graft-versus-host responses after intestinal transplantation. For the study at large: Each transplant was multivisceral, liver-intestinal, or isolated intestinal. Tacrolimus and steroids were given for two to four years to all recipients after anti-thymocyte globulin induction.

CDR1 and CDR2 from the germline V gene are SGHRS and YFSETQ. The CDR3 sequence is 14 residues long. V gave up 2 bases and J gave up 1 base, with 10 bases separating them. This clone was observed once. The antigen is not known. Generated by immunoSEQ multiplex PCR, the TCRdb table keeps only in-frame clones and is missing some. The repertoire holds approximately 100,000 clones, with roughly 87% as singletons. Study-wide results and limits: High graft-versus-host to host-versus-graft T cell clonal ratios marked allografts of patients with graft-donor macrochimerism. Among recipient marrow samples, GvH clones were found; some appeared first in ileum or blood.

The specimen comprised unstimulated CD4+ T cells sorted from spleen or lymph node cells, sampled before intestinal transplant. The chain employs TRBV5-1 and TRBJ2-7, with D perhaps assigned TRBD1 or TRBD2 (5 bases each). The sequence came from a human donor who received an intestinal transplant. This chain's CDR3 is CASSFGTRSYEQYF. Written as DNA, the CDR3 is TGCGCCAGCAGCTTCGGGACGCGGTCCTACGAGCAGTACTTC.